Below, 8 T cell receptor beta chains from the same sample are listed, as sequenced in a study of T cells in Graves' hyperthyroidism and ophthalmopathy. Amplified TCR beta CDR3 regions came from RNA transcripts. In the first-round RT-PCR of the TCR CDR3, the HTBI primer set was used. TCRdb recomputed calls from the multiplex PCR reads with MiXCR, one row per CDR3 protein. This sample has about 510,000 distinct CDR3 sequences, with 14% found just once. Source material: blood. The receptors originated from a woman aged 40 to 55 with Graves' hyperthyroidism.

This clonotype was counted at least ten times. This chain uses TRBV5-1 with TRBJ2-7; 7 nucleotides agree with TRBD2. Germline CDR1 and CDR2: SGHRS and YFSETQ. The CDR3 runs to 17 residues. V trimming: 0 bases; J trimming: 3 bases; junction bases outside the gene matches: 12. CDR3 residues: CASSLVRSLAGVYEQYF. CDR3 bases: TGCGCCAGCAGCTTGGTTCGGAGTCTGGCGGGAGTCTACGAGCAGTACTTC.

The rearrangement links TRBV6-1 to TRBJ2-1; 12 bases match TRBD2. The CDR3 loop spans 14 amino acids. V was pared by 7 bases and J by 7 bases, with 5 bases of the junction left unmatched. The germline gives CDR1 MNHNS, CDR2 SASEGT. DNA of the CDR3: TGTGCCAGCAAAGGACTAGCGGGACGGAATGAGCAGTTCTTC. Translated, it gives CASKGLAGRNEQFF.

This clonotype was found many times. The V gene is TRBV7-2, the J gene TRBJ1-1; perhaps TRBD1 as D (5 bases). Germline-derived CDR1 and CDR2 are SGHTA and FQGNSA. The germline V and J ends were trimmed by 1 base and 4 bases, with 13 bases remaining between them. The length of the CDR3 is 15 residues. This chain's CDR3 is CASSLGLGRATEAFF. CDR3 nucleotide sequence: TGTGCCAGCAGCTTAGGTCTGGGGCGTGCCACTGAAGCTTTCTTT.

This clonotype was seen at least ten times. One end of the junction is discordant with germline, which a read error may explain. The chain links TRBV20-1 to TRBJ1-1, with D hard to call. Germline V gene data show CDR1 as DFQATT and CDR2 as SNEGSKA (reference sequence). The CDR3 totals 11 residues. The CDR3 loop reads CRGYKNIEAFF. Written as DNA, the CDR3 is TGCAGGGGGTACAAGAACATTGAAGCTTTCTTT.

J is TRBJ1-1 and V is TRBV24-1; no definite D call. V lost 9 bases and J 6 bases, leaving 4 bases between the germline ends. The CDR3 sequence is 9 residues long. CDR1 KGHDR and CDR2 SFDVKD come from the germline V gene. Here the CDR3 DNA reads TGTGCCACCGTTCCTGAAGCTTTCTTT. Encoded protein: CATVPEAFF.

Ten or more counts support this clonotype. The V gene is TRBV18, the J gene TRBJ2-7; TRBD2 might be the D (6 bases). This CDR3 is 13 amino acids long. Germline V gives CDR1 KGHSH, CDR2 LQKENI. V was shortened by 0 bases and J by 6 bases, with 9 bases between the two germline ends. The CDR3 region has the DNA TGTGCCAGCTCACCACCGTCCGGGGGCGAGCAGTACTTC. Protein: CASSPPSGGEQYF.

This clonotype occurred a few times. The CDR3 reads CASSLEQGLYNEQFF. The CDR3 DNA is TGTGCCAGCAGCTTAGAACAGGGGCTCTACAATGAGCAGTTCTTC. The chain recombines TRBV7-6 with TRBJ2-1, with 7 bases lining up with TRBD1. The CDR3 contains 15 residues. Germline CDR1 and CDR2: SGHVS and FNYEAQ. V dropped 1 base and J dropped 3; count of bases not matched to a gene: 3.

This chain uses TRBV29-1 with TRBJ2-5; possible D gene TRBD1, 7 bases. V was trimmed by 6 bases and J by 4 bases, leaving 15 bases between them. The CDR3 is 13 amino acids. The germline CDR1 and CDR2 sequences are SQVTM and ANQGSEA. The CDR3 DNA follows: TGCAGCGTAGACAGGGAGGCGAGAGAGACCCAGTACTTC. Its translation: CSVDREARETQYF.